This TCR beta chain stems from a study of CD8 T cells in Susac syndrome. V was clipped by 5 bases and J by 2 bases, with 12 bases between them. This CDR3 is built from 15 residues. Germline assignment: CDR1 LNHNV and CDR2 YYDKDF (reference sequence). The RNA input was roughly 0.45 to 1 ug, and it was reverse transcribed with random hexamers. TCRdb re-analysed the immunoSEQ multiplex PCR reads in MiXCR, keeping a single row per CDR3 protein. The sample contains 130,000 to 150,000 distinct CDR3 sequences, 90% to 95% of which appear only once. Material for sequencing was CD8+ T cells from PBMCs. The TCR sequence derives from a human donor in good health. This rearrangement joins TRBV15 to TRBJ2-2; D gene uncertain. This CDR3 is CATSGLVDNTGELFF. The CDR3 nucleotides are TGTGCCACCAGCGGATTAGTGGACAACACCGGGGAGCTGTTTTTT. The full variable domain, in which reference TRBV15 and TRBJ2-2 provide the parts outside the CDR3, is DAMVIQNPRYQVTQFGKPVTLSCSQTLNHNVMYWYQQKSSQAPKLLFHYYDKDFNNEADTPDNFQSRRPNTSFCFLDIRSPGLGDTAMYLCATSGLVDNTGELFFGEGSRLTVL.